Presented here are 25 T cell receptor beta chains from one specimen sequenced in a study of T cells in narcolepsy. The repertoire was sequenced with immunoSEQ multiplex PCR; TCRdb's copy has only in-frame clones and lacks some. Among more than 30,000 clones listed, about four fifths were seen once. Sequencing was carried out using CD45RA- memory CD4+ T cells from PBMCs. The receptors derive from a human donor with narcolepsy.

V is TRBV6-5 and J is TRBJ2-7, with 9 bases matching TRBD1. V lost 4 bases to trimming and J lost 9 bases; unmatched junction nucleotides: 7. The germline V gene has CDR1 MNHEY and CDR2 SVGAGI. CDR3 length: 13 residues. CDR3 sequence reads: CASSFDRGSGQYV. The CDR3 bases are TGTGCCAGCAGTTTCGACAGGGGGTCCGGGCAGTACGTC.

The genes are TRBV30 and TRBJ2-3; no firm D call. The CDR3 runs 13 residues. Germline lookup yields CDR1 GTSNPN and CDR2 SVGIG (reference sequence). In DNA form, the CDR3 reads TGTGCTTCTGCCGGAGCCTTCACAGATACGCAGTATTTT. It specifies CASAGAFTDTQYF.

The V and J genes are TRBV19 and TRBJ1-5; D is unclear. CDR3 length: 14 residues. Germline lookup yields CDR1 LNHDA and CDR2 SQIVND (reference sequence). Trimming left V 9 bases short and J 0 bases short, with 12 bases between. The CDR3 DNA reads TGTGCCAGCGAACTAACCAATAGCAATCAGCCCCAGCATTTT. It encodes CASELTNSNQPQHF.

The V gene is TRBV7-2, the J gene TRBJ1-3; D is ambiguous. CDR1 and CDR2 (germline): SGHTA, FQGNSA. V was clipped by 5 bases and J by 0 bases, with 17 bases between them. CDR3 size: 17 residues. The CDR3 DNA is TGTGCCAGCAGCCTAAACCAGCCCACTCACTCTGGAAACACCATATATTTT. Translated, it gives CASSLNQPTHSGNTIYF. The full variable domain, in which reference TRBV7-2 and TRBJ1-3 provide the parts outside the CDR3, is GAGVSQSPSNKVTEKGKDVELRCDPISGHTALYWYRQSLGQGLEFLIYFQGNSAPDKSGLPSDRFSAERTGGSVSTLTIQRTQQEDSAVYLCASSLNQPTHSGNTIYFGEGSWLTVV.

V gene TRBV15 combines with J gene TRBJ1-2; tentatively, D is TRBD1 (6 bases). There are 12 residues in the CDR3. Germline V gene data show CDR1 as LNHNV and CDR2 as YYDKDF (reference sequence). V lost 1 base, J lost 8 bases, and 8 bases lay in between. Here the CDR3 DNA reads TGTGCCACCAGCAGAGGGGGGGCGGGCTACACCTTC. Protein product: CATSRGGAGYTF.

The chain employs TRBV19 and TRBJ2-1; possibly TRBD1 for D (5 bases). V shed 4 bases and J shed 0 bases, with 10 bases lying between them. The CDR3 totals 15 residues. CDR1 is LNHDA and CDR2 is SQIVND in the germline V gene (reference sequence). The CDR3 bases are TGTGCCAGTAGTAGATCAGGGATCTCCTACAATGAGCAGTTCTTC. As protein: CASSRSGISYNEQFF.

This chain uses TRBV28 with TRBJ2-6; a weak D match, TRBD1 (5 bases). Germline V lookup: CDR1 MDHEN, CDR2 SYDVKM. Trimming left V 6 bases short and J 2 bases short, with 11 bases between. This CDR3 spans 15 amino acids. The CDR3 protein is CASSRRGAGANVLTF. DNA for the CDR3: TGTGCCAGCAGCCGTAGGGGTGCTGGGGCCAACGTCCTGACTTTC.

This clone was counted a single time. CDR3 amino acids: CASSPLGGRRDYGYTF. As DNA, the CDR3 is TGTGCCAGCAGCCCCCTAGGTGGAAGGAGAGACTATGGCTACACCTTC. The chain is built from TRBV4-2 and TRBJ1-2; D gene uncertain. CDR1 and CDR2 from the germline V gene are LGHNA and YNFKEQ. Trimming pared 4 bases from V and 3 bases from J, leaving 18 bases between. CDR3 size: 16 residues.

The chain is built from TRBV7-2 and TRBJ2-7, with TRBD1 as a possible D gene (5 bases). Per germline, CDR1 SGHTA and CDR2 FQGNSA. Trimming cost V 0 bases and J 6 bases, with 12 bases left between them. The CDR3 totals 14 residues. The CDR3 spells CASSLAPGKGEQYV. Written as DNA, the CDR3 is TGTGCCAGCAGCTTAGCACCAGGGAAGGGCGAGCAGTACGTC.

This clone was observed a handful of times. V is TRBV19 and J is TRBJ1-5; D possibly corresponds to TRBD1 (5 bases). The germline V and J ends were trimmed by 3 bases and 5 bases, with 11 bases remaining between them. CDR1 is LNHDA and CDR2 is SQIVND in the germline V gene (reference sequence). The CDR3 has 14 residues. In nucleotides, the CDR3 is TGTGCCAGTAGTATTGGGGGTCCCGATCAGCCCCAGCATTTT. Translated: CASSIGGPDQPQHF. Combining the CDR3 with reference TRBV19 and TRBJ1-5 gives the whole variable domain DGGITQSPKYLFRKEGQNVTLSCEQNLNHDAMYWYRQDPGQGLRLIYYSQIVNDFQKGDIAEGYSVSREKKESFPLTVTSAQKNPTAFYLCASSIGGPDQPQHFGDGTRLSIL.

The rearrangement uses TRBV11-2 and TRBJ2-7, with 7 bases matching TRBD1. CDR3 length equals 16 residues. The V gene's germline CDR1 is SGHAT and CDR2 FQNNGV. With V trimmed by 4 bases and J by 3 bases, 12 bases remained unmatched. The CDR3, as DNA: TGTGCCAGCAGCTCGAAAAACAGGGGCCCTGGCTACGAGCAGTACTTC. This gives the protein CASSSKNRGPGYEQYF.

The V and J genes are TRBV19 and TRBJ1-2, with 7 positions matching TRBD1. CDR3 size: 15 residues. The germline V gene encodes CDR1 LNHDA and CDR2 SQIVND (reference sequence). Trimming cost V 7 bases and J 1 base; bases outside gene matches: 9. The CDR3, as DNA: TGTGCCAGTAACGGCAGGGGGGCGGGTAACTATGGCTACACCTTC. Protein: CASNGRGAGNYGYTF.

J is TRBJ2-2 and V is TRBV6-6, with a weak D call TRBD2 (6 bases). Per germline, CDR1 MNHNY and CDR2 SVGAGI (reference sequence). The CDR3 contains 14 residues. V gave up 8 bases and J gave up 4 bases, with 14 bases separating them. CDR3 nucleotide sequence: TGTGCCAGCCGCCCCGGGAGCGGCACCGGGGAGCTGTTTTTT. Amino acids: CASRPGSGTGELFF.

The CDR3: CASSLNGRSSGNTIYF. CDR3 in DNA: TGTGCCAGCAGCTTAAATGGCAGGAGCTCTGGAAACACCATATATTTT. V usage is TRBV11-2 and J usage is TRBJ1-3; D gene uncertain. CDR3 length: 16 residues. The V gene's germline CDR1 is SGHAT and CDR2 FQNNGV. V was trimmed by 2 bases and J by 0 bases, leaving 11 bases between them.

The V and J genes are TRBV10-3 and TRBJ1-5; D is undetermined. Per the germline V gene, CDR1 is ENHRY and CDR2 is SYGVKD. Trimming stripped 6 bases from V and 9 bases from J, with 12 bases between. CDR3 size: 12 residues. The chain's CDR3 is CAISFEGGPQHF. DNA of the CDR3: TGTGCCATCAGCTTCGAGGGTGGGCCCCAGCATTTT.

In DNA, the CDR3 is TGCGCCAGTCTCCCGGACCGAGAGCCTGAAGCTTTCTTT. This codes for CASLPDREPEAFF. This sequence joins TRBV10-2 and TRBJ1-1, with D uncertain. The V gene's germline CDR1 is WSHSY and CDR2 SAAADI. The CDR3 consists of 13 residues. The V end was cut by 9 bases, the J end by 6 bases, with 17 bases between.

The gene calls are TRBV6-1 and TRBJ2-7; 8 bases line up with TRBD1. The CDR3 extends over 14 amino acids. With V trimmed by 8 bases and J by 2 bases, 8 bases remained unmatched. Germline-derived CDR1 and CDR2 are MNHNS and SASEGT. CDR3 in amino acids: CASDRGSETYEQYV. The DNA for the CDR3 is TGTGCCAGCGACAGGGGTTCGGAAACCTACGAGCAGTACGTC.

V usage is TRBV6-1 and J usage is TRBJ1-3, with D maybe TRBD1 (6 bases). The CDR3 is 15 residues long. Deletions cut 6 bases from V and 0 bases from J, with 12 bases between. Germline lookup yields CDR1 MNHNS and CDR2 SASEGT. The CDR3 nucleotides are TGTGCCAGCAGGGACAGTTCCATCTCTGGAAACACCATATATTTT. This sequence encodes CASRDSSISGNTIYF.

J is TRBJ2-5 and V is TRBV7-2; D is possibly TRBD1 or TRBD2 (5 bases each). The V gene lost 1 base and the J gene lost 5 bases, with 14 bases spanning the gap. Germline values: CDR1 SGHTA, CDR2 FQGNSA. The CDR3 has 15 residues. The DNA for the CDR3 is TGTGCCAGCAGCTTAGACGGGACCGAGTGGGAGACCCAGTACTTC. Its translation: CASSLDGTEWETQYF.

V is TRBV28 and J is TRBJ2-1; D remains ambiguous. This CDR3 has 16 amino acids. Trimming pared 6 bases from V and 1 base from J, leaving 16 bases between. Germline V gives CDR1 MDHEN, CDR2 SYDVKM. The chain's CDR3 is CASSPGHAGSYNEQFF. The CDR3 DNA reads as TGTGCCAGCAGCCCCGGCCACGCTGGGTCCTACAATGAGCAGTTCTTC.

This chain uses TRBV21-1 with TRBJ1-1; TRBD1 is the table's D call, not checked against the DNA. TRBV21-1 is annotated as a pseudogene. This CDR3 is built from 15 residues. The CDR3: CASSEPQGMNTEAFF. The CDR3 nucleotides are TGTGCCAGCAGCGAACCACAGGGGATGAACACTGAAGCTTTCTTT.

The chain combines TRBV19 with TRBJ2-5; 12 nucleotides match TRBD2. The CDR3 extends over 13 amino acids. With 10 bases clipped from V and 1 base from J, the junction kept 1 base outside the gene matches. Per germline, CDR1 LNHDA and CDR2 SQIVND (reference sequence). Here the CDR3 DNA reads TGTGCCACTAGCGGGGGGGGCCAAGAGACCCAGTACTTC. It codes for CATSGGGQETQYF. Looking up the rest from reference TRBV19 and TRBJ2-5 gives the full variable domain: DGGITQSPKYLFRKEGQNVTLSCEQNLNHDAMYWYRQDPGQGLRLIYYSQIVNDFQKGDIAEGYSVSREKKESFPLTVTSAQKNPTAFYLCATSGGGQETQYFGPGTRLLVL.

The chain uses TRBV28 and TRBJ2-7; 11 positions agree with TRBD2. V lost 4 bases and J lost 3; bases outside the gene matches: 5. Per the germline V gene, CDR1 is MDHEN and CDR2 is SYDVKM. This CDR3 is 15 amino acids long. The CDR3 sequence: CASSSGGTSGYEQYF. CDR3 nucleotides: TGTGCCAGCAGTTCCGGCGGGACTAGCGGCTACGAGCAGTACTTC.

The chain joins TRBV6-6 to TRBJ2-1; 7 nucleotides align to TRBD1. Germline V lookup: CDR1 MNHNY, CDR2 SVGAGI (reference sequence). This CDR3 contains 15 residues. J lost 8 bases, V lost 6 bases, and 13 bases had no gene match. The CDR3 region is CASSLGRTGIHEQFF. The CDR3 DNA reads TGTGCCAGCAGCTTGGGCAGGACAGGCATCCATGAGCAGTTCTTC.

The J gene is TRBJ2-3, the V gene TRBV27; a possible D gene is TRBD1 (7 bases). The CDR3 runs 17 residues. Deletions cut 8 bases from V and 1 base from J, with 22 bases between. Germline CDR1 MNHEY, CDR2 SMNVEV (reference sequence). The CDR3: CASSMILRGAGTDTQYF. Written as DNA, the CDR3 is TGTGCCAGCTCAATGATCCTCAGGGGGGCAGGCACAGATACGCAGTATTTT.